The 21 T cell receptor beta chains listed next were all sequenced from one sample in a study of a mutant IDH1 vaccine in newly diagnosed glioma. The sample's time point: week 5, during vaccination. The investigators gave 300 ug of mutant IDH1 20-mer peptide in each vaccine dose, together with topical imiquimod. Their target antigens are unknown. Only in-frame clones appear in the TCRdb table, and some are missing; sequencing was by immunoSEQ multiplex PCR. The data hold about 75,000 clones, with about 91% observed a single time. This material consisted of PBMCs, taken from a glioma patient whose treatment included an IDH1 peptide vaccine. These receptors were taken from a woman aged 45-65 years with glioma.

V and J are TRBV28 and TRBJ2-6; D is undetermined. Germline V gene lookup returns CDR1 MDHEN and CDR2 SYDVKM. This CDR3 has 20 amino acids. Trimming took 3 bases from V and 1 from J, leaving 22 bases between them. The CDR3 DNA is TGTGCCAGCAGTTTCCGAGTCCCTTCCGCTAGACTTTCTGGGGCCAACGTCCTGACTTTC. Its protein product is CASSFRVPSARLSGANVLTF.

This chain links TRBV5-6 with TRBJ2-7, with 11 bases matching TRBD2. The CDR3 sequence is 16 residues long. Germline V CDR1 and CDR2: SGHDT, YYEEEE. Trimming removed 4 bases from V and 7 bases from J; junction bases left unmatched: 13. The CDR3 here is CASSVLLLAGVGEQYF. For the CDR3, the DNA is TGTGCCAGCAGCGTCCTATTACTAGCGGGAGTTGGAGAGCAGTACTTC.

The chain uses TRBV10-3 and TRBJ2-7; TRBD1 agrees at 8 bases. The trim removed 10 bases at V and 2 bases at J, leaving 7 bases unmatched. The CDR3 length is 13 residues. The V gene's germline CDR1 is ENHRY and CDR2 SYGVKD. The CDR3 spells CATQDRAAYEQYF. The CDR3 bases are TGTGCCACCCAGGACAGGGCAGCCTACGAGCAGTACTTC.

The gene calls are TRBV18 and TRBJ2-3; D not resolved. The V and J ends lost 3 bases and 6 bases respectively, with 19 bases between them. Per the germline V gene, CDR1 is KGHSH and CDR2 is LQKENI. The length of the CDR3 is 16 residues. This CDR3 reads CASSPLIALDRDTQYF. The CDR3 DNA reads TGTGCCAGCTCACCTCTAATCGCCCTTGATCGGGATACGCAGTATTTT.

This chain connects TRBV30 to TRBJ2-5; D gene uncertain. Germline lookup yields CDR1 GTSNPN and CDR2 SVGIG (reference sequence). The germline V and J ends were trimmed by 5 bases and 7 bases, with 11 bases remaining between them. The CDR3 is 11 residues long. CDR3 in DNA: TGTGCCTGGTCACCCCCTGGGACCCAGTACTTC. Amino acid sequence: CAWSPPGTQYF.

The rearrangement joins TRBV5-4 to TRBJ2-3; 8 bases agree with TRBD2. J gave up 0 bases and V 4 bases, and 7 bases lay outside the gene matches. The CDR3 contains 16 residues. Germline assignment: CDR1 SGHNT and CDR2 YYREEE (reference sequence). The CDR3 sequence is CASSAAGLGSTDTQYF. CDR3 sequence (DNA): TGTGCCAGCAGCGCCGCGGGACTAGGAAGCACAGATACGCAGTATTTT.

J is TRBJ2-1 and V is TRBV30; D possibly uses TRBD1 or TRBD2 (5 bases each). The length of the CDR3 is 13 residues. Trimming pared 8 bases from V and 15 bases from J, leaving 26 bases between. Germline V gives CDR1 GTSNPN, CDR2 SVGIG (reference sequence). The CDR3 DNA is TGTGCCGGAGCGACAGCCGGGGCTATAACACCGTTCTTC. Residues: CAGATAGAITPFF.

CDR3 nucleotide sequence: TGTGCCAGCAGACGGACAACTAATGAAAAACTGTTTTTT. This sequence encodes CASRRTTNEKLFF. The chain couples TRBV28 to TRBJ1-4; D remains unclear. This CDR3 comprises 13 residues. CDR1 is MDHEN and CDR2 is SYDVKM in the germline V gene. V was trimmed by 6 bases and J by 0 bases, leaving 5 bases between them.

The rearrangement links TRBV5-1 to TRBJ1-4, with no clear D. The CDR3 totals 13 residues. Germline assignment: CDR1 SGHRS and CDR2 YFSETQ. V was trimmed by 2 bases and J by 4 bases, leaving 6 bases between them. The chain's CDR3 is CASSLQRNEKLFF. The CDR3 bases are TGCGCCAGCAGCTTACAGCGTAATGAAAAACTGTTTTTT.

The V call is TRBV27, the J call TRBJ2-1; D is uncertain. This CDR3 is built from 17 residues. V was clipped by 0 bases and J by 2 bases, with 14 bases between them. CDR1 is MNHEY and CDR2 is SMNVEV in the germline V gene (reference sequence). The CDR3 spells CASSLSGASSTYNEQFF. CDR3 coding DNA: TGTGCCAGCAGTTTATCCGGCGCTAGTTCCACCTACAATGAGCAGTTCTTC.

The chain couples TRBV6-5 to TRBJ2-1; D not certain. CDR3 length equals 13 residues. Trimming took 1 base from V and 4 from J, leaving 5 bases between them. Germline assignment: CDR1 MNHEY and CDR2 SVGAGI. The CDR3 protein is CASSYLGYNEQFF. DNA of the CDR3: TGTGCCAGCAGTTACTTAGGATACAATGAGCAGTTCTTC.

This CDR3 is CASSEGLADSYEQYF. The CDR3 bases are TGTGCCAGCAGCGAGGGACTAGCGGACTCCTACGAGCAGTACTTC. The chain links TRBV9 to TRBJ2-5; 11 bases align to TRBD2. The tail of the sequence fits TRBJ2-7 better, so the J call may be wrong. CDR3 size: 15 residues. Germline V CDR1 and CDR2: SGDLS, YYNGEE.

This clone was detected once. V is TRBV5-4 and J is TRBJ1-2, with D tentatively TRBD1 (5 bases). Per the germline V gene, CDR1 is SGHNT and CDR2 is YYREEE (reference sequence). This CDR3 contains 18 residues. The V end was cut by 4 bases, the J end by 4 bases, with 26 bases between. The CDR3 protein is CASSTDGTGGSFAYGYTF. In nucleotides, the CDR3 is TGTGCCAGCAGCACCGACGGGACGGGCGGGTCTTTTGCCTATGGCTACACCTTC.

This chain joins TRBV6-5 and TRBJ2-2, with unresolved D. Trimming stripped 2 bases from V and 1 base from J, with 5 bases between. The CDR3 has 14 residues. Germline CDR1 and CDR2: MNHEY and SVGAGI. Written as DNA, the CDR3 is TGTGCCAGCAGTTACGGGGAGAACACCGGGGAGCTGTTTTTT. It specifies CASSYGENTGELFF.

The rearrangement uses TRBV18 and TRBJ2-1; no clear D. The germline gives CDR1 KGHSH, CDR2 LQKENI. V lost 3 bases, J lost 4 bases, and 10 bases lay in between. The CDR3 length is 14 residues. The DNA for the CDR3 is TGTGCCAGCTCACCCCTCGAAGTATACAATGAGCAGTTCTTC. Translated, it gives CASSPLEVYNEQFF.

The chain links TRBV27 to TRBJ2-2, with a weak D call TRBD2 (5 bases). The CDR3 contains 14 residues. Germline V lookup: CDR1 MNHEY, CDR2 SMNVEV (reference sequence). Deletions cut 6 bases from V and 5 bases from J, with 13 bases between. CDR3 amino acids: CASSPRGWTGELFF. As DNA, the CDR3 is TGTGCCAGCAGCCCCCGGGGATGGACCGGGGAGCTGTTTTTT.

The chain combines TRBV27 with TRBJ2-3; no reliable D call. CDR1 and CDR2 (germline): MNHEY, SMNVEV (reference sequence). The CDR3 length is 13 residues. V gave up 8 bases and J gave up 1 base, with 10 bases separating them. In DNA, the CDR3 is TGTGCCAGCTCCCTAACCCGCACAGATACGCAGTATTTT. This gives the protein CASSLTRTDTQYF.

V and J are TRBV5-1 and TRBJ2-3, with 14 bases identical to TRBD2. Germline values: CDR1 SGHRS, CDR2 YFSETQ. The CDR3 spans 17 residues. Trimming took 3 bases from V and 3 from J; bases not matched to a gene: 6. This CDR3 reads CASSSRLAGGPTDTQYF. The DNA for the CDR3 is TGCGCCAGCAGCTCCAGACTAGCGGGAGGGCCTACAGATACGCAGTATTTT.

CDR3 in amino acids: CASSQMGYEQYF. CDR3 nucleotides: TGTGCCAGCAGCCAAATGGGGTACGAGCAGTACTTC. The V call is TRBV7-8, the J call TRBJ2-7; unclear D gene. V lost 5 bases, J lost 4 bases, and 9 bases lay in between. Germline CDR1 SGHVS, CDR2 FQNEAQ. This CDR3 spans 12 amino acids.

This rearrangement joins TRBV10-2 to TRBJ2-7, with a tentative D call TRBD2 (6 bases). This CDR3 spans 14 amino acids. The V gene's germline CDR1 is WSHSY and CDR2 SAAADI. V gave up 8 bases and J gave up 5 bases, with 19 bases separating them. The CDR3 DNA follows: TGCGCCAGCGTCACCTCAGCGGAGGGAAACGAGCAGTACTTC. Protein: CASVTSAEGNEQYF.

V is TRBV19 and J is TRBJ1-3; 8 bases align to TRBD1. Germline V CDR1 and CDR2: LNHDA, SQIVND (reference sequence). The CDR3 length is 17 residues. V dropped 5 bases and J dropped 7; count of bases not matched to a gene: 16. The CDR3 is CASSDRDRWMQGNTIYF. The CDR3 DNA is TGTGCCAGTAGTGACCGGGACAGGTGGATGCAAGGCAACACCATATATTTT.